This T cell receptor beta chain was sequenced for a study of regulatory T cells in long-lasting Graves disease. Time point described: newly diagnosed GD, antithyroid drugs for less than 3 months. RNA isolated from PBMCs was used to make the TCR library. There are many counts of this clonotype. The germline V and J ends were trimmed by 5 bases and 8 bases, with 9 bases remaining between them. The CDR3 is made up of 12 amino acids. Germline V gives CDR1 KGHSH, CDR2 LQKENI. Through Arm-PCR of CDR3 regions and iRepertoire HTBI primers, TCR beta libraries were built. MiXCR was run by TCRdb on the multiplex PCR reads, yielding one entry per CDR3 protein. This sample yields a few hundred thousand distinct CDR3 sequences, of which 15% to 20% are seen a single time; 20% to 25% belongs to the top ten. In addition, the sample was reused for a study of T cells in Graves' hyperthyroidism and ophthalmopathy.

Material: peripheral blood mononuclear cells (PBMCs), obtained at new diagnosis, from a patient treated with antithyroid drugs. The TCR sequence derives from a woman aged 18-35 years with Graves disease. The chain is built from TRBV18 and TRBJ1-4, with TRBD1 as a possible D gene (5 bases). CDR3 in amino acids: CASSSGWEKLFF. The CDR3 DNA reads TGTGCCAGCTCATCAGGGTGGGAAAAACTGTTTTTT. The complete variable domain, with remaining parts taken from reference TRBV18 and TRBJ1-4, reads NAGVMQNPRHLVRRRGQEARLRCSPMKGHSHVYWYRQLPEEGLKFMVYLQKENIIDESGMPKERFSAEFPKEGPSILRIQQVVRGDSAAYFCASSSGWEKLFFGSGTQLSVL.